The rows below give T cell receptor beta chains drawn from one sample of a study of identifying expanded T cells in peripheral blood. Sequenced by immunoSEQ multiplex PCR; TCRdb stores in-frame clones only, minus some. Of about 82,000 clones detected, roughly 90% appear once; the ten largest clones hold approximately 7%. Input material: blood. The receptors here all came from a person aged 18 to 70 in good health. CDR3s include the opening cysteine and the closing phenylalanine or tryptophan. The D gene is left open where the match is weak. Size tells how often a clone was seen (once, few, many) or the class of an expanded clone, and some rows leave it out.

TRBV18	NA	TRBJ1-5	NA	CASSPTREAGQPQHF	TGTGCCAGCTCACCAACCAGGGAAGCCGGCCAGCCCCAGCATTTT
TRBV2	TRBD2	TRBJ2-7	NA	CASKTMLAGGVISYEQYF	TGTGCCAGCAAAACGATGCTAGCGGGGGGCGTCATTTCCTACGAGCAGTACTTC
TRBV25-1	TRBD1	TRBJ1-1	few	CASSETATGDTEAFF	TGTGCCAGCAGTGAGACAGCTACAGGGGACACTGAAGCTTTCTTT
TRBV6-1	NA	TRBJ1-3	NA	CASSEFQGKGNTIYF	TGTGCCAGCAGTGAATTTCAGGGGAAGGGAAACACCATATATTTT
TRBV15	NA	TRBJ1-2	once	CATSRDIREGYTF	TGTGCCACCAGCAGAGATATAAGGGAGGGCTACACCTTC
TRBV2	TRBD2	TRBJ2-1	once	CASSEASGRIYEQFF	TGTGCCAGCAGTGAAGCGAGCGGGAGGATATATGAGCAGTTCTTC
TRBV15	TRBD1	TRBJ1-5	NA	CATSRADRGGPNQPQHF	TGTGCCACCAGCAGAGCCGACAGGGGGGGACCCAATCAGCCCCAGCATTTT
TRBV5-4	NA	TRBJ1-4	NA	CASSLGGHNEKLFF	TGTGCCAGCAGCTTGGGGGGACACAATGAAAAACTGTTTTTT
TRBV10-3	TRBD1	TRBJ1-4	NA	CAISESDRANEKLFF	TGTGCCATCAGTGAGTCTGACAGGGCGAATGAAAAACTGTTTTTT
TRBV7-2	NA	TRBJ2-7	NA	CASSLTRGEQYF	TGTGCCAGCAGCTTGACCAGGGGCGAGCAGTACTTC
TRBV29-1	NA	TRBJ2-7	NA	CSVSRGRLYEQYF	TGCAGCGTGTCGAGGGGGAGGCTGTACGAGCAGTACTTC
TRBV5-1	NA	TRBJ1-1	NA	CASCWRGGTEAFF	TGCGCCAGCTGCTGGAGAGGGGGCACTGAAGCTTTCTTT
TRBV7-9	TRBD2	TRBJ2-1	NA	CASSSGRATEFF	TGTGCCAGCAGCTCAGGGAGGGCCACGGAGTTCTTC
TRBV18	NA	TRBJ1-3	NA	CASSPSLDSGNTIYF	TGTGCCAGCTCACCGTCTCTCGACTCTGGAAACACCATATATTTT
TRBV6-6	TRBD2	TRBJ2-7	NA	CASSNGLAPSYEQYF	TGTGCCAGCAGTAATGGACTAGCGCCCTCCTACGAGCAGTACTTC
TRBV6-1	NA	TRBJ2-1	once	CASRQGEQFF	TGTGCCAGCAGACAGGGCGAGCAGTTCTTC
TRBV7-9	TRBD1	TRBJ1-2	NA	CASSPQRTGALYGYTF	TGTGCCAGCAGCCCGCAGCGGACAGGGGCGCTGTATGGCTACACCTTC
TRBV11-2	NA	TRBJ1-2	NA	CASSLEGDGYTF	TGTGCCAGCAGCTTAGAAGGGGATGGCTACACCTTC
TRBV6-1	NA	TRBJ2-7	NA	CASSHAGTQPYEQYF	TGTGCCAGCAGCCACGCCGGGACGCAGCCCTACGAGCAGTACTTC
TRBV9	NA	TRBJ1-2	NA	CASSGNYGYTF	TGTGCCAGCAGTGGAAACTATGGCTACACCTTC
TRBV7-2	TRBD1	TRBJ2-5	NA	CASSFQGARETQYF	TGTGCCAGCAGCTTCCAGGGGGCTAGGGAGACCCAGTACTTC
TRBV5-6	NA	TRBJ1-1	NA	CASSQLGFMNTEAFF	TGTGCCAGCAGCCAATTGGGGTTTATGAACACTGAAGCTTTCTTT
TRBV6-4	NA	TRBJ1-2	NA	CASRESQANGYTF	TGTGCCAGCAGAGAATCGCAGGCGAATGGCTACACCTTC
TRBV9	TRBD1	TRBJ1-1	NA	CASSAQGTGKAFF	TGTGCCAGCAGCGCACAAGGGACAGGGAAAGCTTTCTTT
TRBV28	NA	TRBJ2-5	NA	CASRQETQYF	TGTGCCAGCAGGCAAGAGACCCAGTACTTC
TRBV6-5	NA	TRBJ2-1	NA	CASSPAGNYNEQFF	TGTGCCAGCAGTCCGGCGGGGAATTACAATGAGCAGTTCTTC
TRBV4-1	NA	TRBJ2-7	NA	CASSQESSSYEQYF	TGCGCCAGCAGCCAAGAGAGCAGTTCCTACGAGCAGTACTTC
TRBV10-1	NA	TRBJ1-1	NA	CARRPNLNTEAFF	TGCGCCAGGAGGCCGAACTTGAACACTGAAGCTTTCTTT
TRBV7-9	NA	TRBJ1-4	NA	CASSSATGTNEKLFF	TGTGCCAGCAGCTCCGCGACAGGCACTAATGAAAAACTGTTTTTT
TRBV6-1	NA	TRBJ1-1	NA	CASSESPTRTEAFF	TGTGCCAGCAGTGAAAGTCCCACTCGGACTGAAGCTTTCTTT
TRBV5-6	NA	TRBJ1-1	once	CASSLTAGTWNTEAFF	TGTGCCAGCAGCTTGACGGCAGGCACCTGGAACACTGAAGCTTTCTTT
TRBV4-1	TRBD1	TRBJ1-6	NA	CASGTGSTLHF	TGCGCCAGCGGGACAGGGAGCACCCTCCACTTT
TRBV7-9	NA	TRBJ1-1	NA	CASSSEGRFQAFF	TGTGCCAGCAGCTCCGAGGGGCGATTTCAGGCTTTCTTT
TRBV5-1	TRBD2	TRBJ2-5	NA	CASSRTSGGSETQYF	TGCGCCAGCAGCCGAACTAGCGGGGGATCGGAGACCCAGTACTTC
TRBV19	NA	TRBJ1-3	NA	CASSLIGAGNTIYF	TGTGCCAGTAGCTTGATCGGGGCAGGAAACACCATATATTTT
TRBV6-5	TRBD1	TRBJ1-6	few	CASSRRTGGHSPLHF	TGTGCCAGCTCCAGAAGGACAGGGGGTCATTCACCCCTCCACTTT
TRBV7-9	TRBD1	TRBJ2-3	NA	CASTFGTGGTDTQYF	TGTGCCAGCACCTTTGGGACAGGGGGCACAGATACGCAGTATTTT
TRBV6-5	NA	TRBJ2-7	NA	CASTPGGQGEQYF	TGTGCCAGCACCCCCGGGGGCCAAGGCGAGCAGTACTTC
TRBV19	NA	TRBJ1-6	NA	CASTPKAGHSYNSPLHF	TGTGCCAGTACTCCAAAGGCCGGCCACTCCTATAATTCACCCCTCCACTTT
TRBV19	NA	TRBJ1-4	once	CATIGQRGTNEKLFF	TGTGCTACAATCGGCCAGAGGGGAACTAATGAAAAACTGTTTTTT
TRBV10-3	NA	TRBJ2-5	NA	CAISGTRSSGETQYF	TGTGCCATCAGTGGCACCCGGTCATCTGGGGAGACCCAGTACTTC
TRBV4-1	NA	TRBJ1-1	NA	CASSPRPLNTEAFF	TGCGCCAGCAGCCCCCGGCCGTTGAACACTGAAGCTTTCTTT